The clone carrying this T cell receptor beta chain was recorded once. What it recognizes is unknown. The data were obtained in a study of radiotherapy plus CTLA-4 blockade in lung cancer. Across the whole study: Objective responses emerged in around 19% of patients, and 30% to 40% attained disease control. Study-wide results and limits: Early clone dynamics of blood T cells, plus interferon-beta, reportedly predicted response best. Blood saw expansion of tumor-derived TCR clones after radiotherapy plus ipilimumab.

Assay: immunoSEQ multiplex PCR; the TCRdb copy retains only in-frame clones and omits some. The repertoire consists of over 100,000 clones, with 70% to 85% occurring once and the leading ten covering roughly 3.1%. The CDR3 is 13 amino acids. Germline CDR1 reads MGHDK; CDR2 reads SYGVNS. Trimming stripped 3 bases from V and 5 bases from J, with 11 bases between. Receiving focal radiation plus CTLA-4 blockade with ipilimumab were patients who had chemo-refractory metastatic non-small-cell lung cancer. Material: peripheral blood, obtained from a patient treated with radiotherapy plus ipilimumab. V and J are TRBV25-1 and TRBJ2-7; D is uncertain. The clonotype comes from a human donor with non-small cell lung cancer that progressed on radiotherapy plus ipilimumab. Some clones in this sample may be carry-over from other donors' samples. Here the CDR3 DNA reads TGTGCCAGCAGTGATTTGGTAGGCGACGAGCAGTACTTC. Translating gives CASSDLVGDEQYF.